A single sample gave rise to the 25 T cell receptor beta chains below, sequenced in a study of blood T cell repertoires in COVID-19. Sequencing was performed with immunoSEQ multiplex PCR; in TCRdb, only in-frame clones are kept and a portion is missing. The sample lists about 26,000 clones; around 66% were seen once. The sample was peripheral blood. These receptors came from a man aged 55-75 years with active or convalescent COVID-19.

The chain carries TRBV9 and TRBJ2-1; maybe TRBD2 (5 bases). Trimming took 5 bases from V and 6 from J, leaving 12 bases between them. The CDR3 runs to 13 residues. Germline V gives CDR1 SGDLS, CDR2 YYNGEE. Written as DNA, the CDR3 is TGTGCCAGCAGTGAGAAAGGGAGCAATGAGCAGTTCTTC. Translated: CASSEKGSNEQFF.

The rearrangement links TRBV19 to TRBJ1-1; D might be TRBD1 (6 bases). Germline V lookup: CDR1 LNHDA, CDR2 SQIVND (reference sequence). Deletions cut 6 bases from V and 4 bases from J, with 12 bases between. The CDR3 totals 13 residues. The CDR3 is CASRTGSFTEAFF. The CDR3 DNA reads TGTGCCAGTAGGACAGGTTCTTTCACTGAAGCTTTCTTT.

This chain links TRBV7-3 with TRBJ2-1; a possible D gene is TRBD2 (7 bases). Germline-derived CDR1 and CDR2 are SGHTA and FQGTGA. Trimming took off 5 bases at V and 10 bases at J, with 18 bases between the two ends. This CDR3 has 14 residues. DNA of the CDR3: TGTGCCAGCAGCCCCTCGGGGGGCCAAGAAGAGCAGTTCTTC. Translated, it gives CASSPSGGQEEQFF.

This chain uses TRBV6-7 with TRBJ2-2; TRBD1 aligns across 7 bases. TRBV6-7 falls under the ORF class, with uncertain function. Germline trimming cut 2 bases from V and 2 bases from J; bases unmatched to any gene: 5. This CDR3 is built from 16 residues. CDR3 residues: CASSYATGANTGELFF. The CDR3 region has the DNA TGTGCCAGCAGTTACGCAACAGGGGCAAACACCGGGGAGCTGTTTTTT.

The V call is TRBV25-1, the J call TRBJ2-2; no reliable D call. Germline V gives CDR1 MGHDK, CDR2 SYGVNS. The CDR3 extends over 15 amino acids. Trimming took 6 bases from V and 0 from J, leaving 11 bases between them. CDR3 sequence reads: CASRSDWTNTGELFF. The CDR3 coding sequence is TGTGCCAGCAGATCAGACTGGACGAACACCGGGGAGCTGTTTTTT.

V gene TRBV9 combines with J gene TRBJ1-5; D unclear. Trimming cost V 5 bases and J 0 bases, with 36 bases left between them. In germline, CDR1 is SGDLS, CDR2 YYNGEE. CDR3 size: 23 residues. CDR3 sequence reads: CASSPMRVPPSFVVCFSNQPQHF. For the CDR3, the DNA is TGTGCCAGCAGTCCAATGAGGGTGCCGCCGTCTTTTGTCGTATGTTTTAGCAATCAGCCCCAGCATTTT.

This clone came up once. V gene TRBV7-3 combines with J gene TRBJ2-1; D is possibly TRBD2 (6 bases). The germline gives CDR1 SGHTA, CDR2 FQGTGA. The length of the CDR3 is 15 residues. Trimming cost V 5 bases and J 0 bases, with 11 bases left between them. For the CDR3, the DNA is TGTGCCAGCAGCCCGGGACTTTCCTCCTACAATGAGCAGTTCTTC. Its translation: CASSPGLSSYNEQFF.

The gene calls are TRBV27 and TRBJ2-7; D is unclear. V lost 7 bases and J lost 11, with 18 bases in between. Germline lookup yields CDR1 MNHEY and CDR2 SMNVEV (reference sequence). The CDR3 has 12 amino acids. CDR3 coding DNA: TGTGCCAGCAAGAGCTCCGCCACGCAAGAGTACTTC. Protein product: CASKSSATQEYF.

The sample holds one count of this clone. The chain uses TRBV11-3 and TRBJ2-1; 11 nucleotides line up with TRBD2. The CDR3 is 16 amino acids. The J segment lost 3 bases and the V segment lost 5 bases, leaving 6 bases of the junction unmatched. The germline V gene has CDR1 SGHNT and CDR2 YENEEA. The CDR3 spells CASSRGGTSGYNEQFF. The CDR3 nucleotides read TGTGCCAGCAGCCGAGGGGGGACTAGCGGCTACAATGAGCAGTTCTTC.

This rearrangement joins TRBV4-1 to TRBJ1-1; maybe TRBD1 (6 bases). The CDR3 runs 14 residues. CDR1 is MGHRA and CDR2 is YSYEKL in the germline V gene. The V end lost 4 bases, the J end lost 8 bases, and 17 bases lay between the germline ends. The CDR3 region has the DNA TGCGCCAGCAGCCGCCAAAGCCTCGGACAGGAAGCTTTCTTT. Translated: CASSRQSLGQEAFF.

This sequence joins TRBV10-1 and TRBJ2-3; 9 bases agree with TRBD1. Unmatched junction bases numbered 3, after V lost 0 bases and J lost 2 bases. The CDR3 covers 16 residues. CDR1 and CDR2 (germline): WNHNN, SYGVQD (reference sequence). CDR3 protein: CASSESGTGFTDTQYF. The CDR3 nucleotides are TGCGCCAGCAGTGAGTCTGGGACAGGGTTCACAGATACGCAGTATTTT.

The chain combines TRBV6-1 with TRBJ1-4, with 8 bases matching TRBD1. Per the germline V gene, CDR1 is MNHNS and CDR2 is SASEGT. V dropped 0 bases and J dropped 8; count of bases not matched to a gene: 11. This CDR3 region has 17 residues. The CDR3 DNA reads as TGTGCCAGCAGTGAAGCGACAGGGGTTTCAATTAGGGAAAAACTGTTTTTT. Translation gives CASSEATGVSIREKLFF.

V usage is TRBV7-6 and J usage is TRBJ1-3; TRBD1 agrees at 7 bases. CDR1 and CDR2 (germline): SGHVS, FNYEAQ. This CDR3 spans 16 amino acids. With 2 bases clipped from V and 4 bases from J, the junction kept 8 bases outside the gene matches. The CDR3 nucleotides are TGTGCCAGCAGCTTATTGACAGGGATTTCCGGAAACACCATATATTTT. Protein sequence: CASSLLTGISGNTIYF.

The rearrangement uses TRBV21-1 and TRBJ2-1; the table gives TRBD2 as D, unverified against the DNA. TRBV21-1 is a documented pseudogene. This CDR3 is built from 20 residues. CDR3 in amino acids: CASSKESLARGHSSYNEQFF. The CDR3 coding sequence is TGTGCCAGCAGCAAAGAGTCGCTAGCGCGGGGTCATAGCTCCTACAATGAGCAGTTCTTC.

Only one count was recorded for this clone. V is TRBV30 and J is TRBJ1-1, with a possible D match to TRBD1 (5 bases). Germline V gives CDR1 GTSNPN, CDR2 SVGIG (reference sequence). V was cut by 5 bases and J by 11 bases, with 15 bases left in between. CDR3 length: 11 residues. For the CDR3, the DNA is TGTGCCTGGTCAGGGTTTGATTTGGCTTTCTTT. Encoded protein: CAWSGFDLAFF.

The chain uses TRBV19 and TRBJ2-7; no firm D call. In germline, CDR1 is LNHDA, CDR2 SQIVND (reference sequence). V was clipped by 5 bases and J by 0 bases, with 17 bases between them. This CDR3 contains 16 residues. CDR3 region: CASSAIRVSASYEQYF. The CDR3 coding sequence is TGTGCCAGTAGTGCGATCCGGGTTTCGGCCTCCTACGAGCAGTACTTC.

The chain joins TRBV3-1 (or the pseudogene TRBV3-2) to TRBJ1-2; a possible D gene is TRBD1 (6 bases). V lost 1 base to trimming and J lost 4 bases, with 13 bases between them. The V gene's germline CDR1 is LGHDT and CDR2 YNNKEL (reference sequence). The CDR3 sequence is 15 residues long. The CDR3 nucleotides are TGTGCCAGCAGCCAAGGGACAGAAGAAGTCTATGGCTACACCTTC. It is translated as CASSQGTEEVYGYTF.

The V and J genes are TRBV5-1 and TRBJ2-3; 8 bases agree with TRBD2. J gave up 4 bases and V 5 bases, and 9 bases lay outside the gene matches. CDR3 size: 15 residues. The V gene's germline CDR1 is SGHRS and CDR2 YFSETQ. The CDR3 DNA follows: TGCGCCAGCAGGTGGAGCGGGACTAGGGCAGATACGCAGTATTTT. Its protein is CASRWSGTRADTQYF.

This clone was counted a few times. The chain has TRBV19 and TRBJ2-5, with 12 bases lining up with TRBD2. CDR1 and CDR2 from the germline V gene are LNHDA and SQIVND (reference sequence). The CDR3 runs 16 residues. J gave up 1 base and V 6 bases, and 6 bases lay outside the gene matches. CDR3: CASSAWTSGAQETQYF. DNA for the CDR3: TGTGCCAGTAGCGCTTGGACTAGCGGGGCCCAAGAGACCCAGTACTTC.

The chain joins TRBV28 to TRBJ2-2; D not resolved. Trimming cost V 10 bases and J 3 bases, with 15 bases left between them. CDR1 MDHEN and CDR2 SYDVKM come from the germline V gene. This CDR3 has 14 amino acids. The CDR3 is CAILSSSDTGELFF. The CDR3 nucleotides read TGTGCCATCTTAAGCTCATCGGACACCGGGGAGCTGTTTTTT.

The chain is built from TRBV15 and TRBJ2-3; 15 nucleotides match TRBD2. V shed 2 bases, J shed 4 bases, and the junction held 4 bases outside the gene matches. Looked up from germline, CDR1 is LNHNV and CDR2 is YYDKDF (reference sequence). The CDR3 is 17 residues long. The CDR3 region is CATSRRTSGRGSDTQYF. The DNA of the CDR3 is TGTGCCACCAGCAGAAGGACTAGCGGGAGGGGTTCAGATACGCAGTATTTT.

This clone was seen a few times. V and J are TRBV19 and TRBJ1-5; D gene unclear. Per germline, CDR1 LNHDA and CDR2 SQIVND (reference sequence). V shed 5 bases and J shed 3 bases, with 17 bases lying between them. This CDR3 has 16 residues. In DNA form, the CDR3 reads TGTGCCAGTAGTCTGAACTCCCCCGGGATCAATCAGCCCCAGCATTTT. It encodes CASSLNSPGINQPQHF.

This clone is judged medium-sized. This sequence joins TRBV18 and TRBJ2-2; TRBD1 matches 9 bases. Germline V CDR1 and CDR2: KGHSH, LQKENI. J gave up 4 bases and V 3 bases, and 3 bases lay outside the gene matches. CDR3 size: 15 residues. The CDR3 reads CASSPGQGFTGELFF. CDR3 DNA sequence: TGTGCCAGCTCACCGGGACAGGGTTTCACCGGGGAGCTGTTTTTT.

The genes are TRBV27 and TRBJ2-7; 8 positions agree with TRBD2. This CDR3 has 17 residues. V dropped 5 bases and J dropped 5; count of bases not matched to a gene: 17. Looked up from germline, CDR1 is MNHEY and CDR2 is SMNVEV (reference sequence). DNA for the CDR3: TGTGCCAGCAGTCCCCCCCCCTGGCGGGAGGATAGGGACGAGCAGTACTTC. This encodes CASSPPPWREDRDEQYF.

For the CDR3, the DNA is TGTGCCAGCAGCCCTCGGGCCAGGGGGGAGGAAAAACTGTTTTTT. Its translation: CASSPRARGEEKLFF. The V gene is TRBV7-9, the J gene TRBJ1-4, with 7 positions matching TRBD1. V was pared by 5 bases and J by 8 bases, with 11 bases of the junction left unmatched. Germline CDR1 is SEHNR and CDR2 is FQNEAQ (reference sequence). This CDR3 is 15 amino acids long.